A selection of T cell receptor beta chains follows, all from one sample in a study of T cell changes during pregnancy in multiple sclerosis. This table comes from immunoSEQ multiplex PCR, and its TCRdb copy is limited to in-frame clones, with some not included. The table lists 15,000 to 25,000 clones, around 85% of them singletons. This sample comprised CD8+ T cells from peripheral blood mononuclear cells, obtained after pregnancy. The receptors derive from a female donor in good health, enrolled as a control in a pregnancy study. The CDR3 runs from the conserved cysteine through the conserved F or W. Each record gives: D gene, clone size, V gene, J gene, CDR3 protein, CDR3 DNA. D genes are given only for firm matches. Some rows have no size entry. The others give once, few or many, or a class for an expanded clone.

-,-,TRBV28,TRBJ2-7,CAGGHFSYEQYF,TGTGCCGGCGGACACTTCTCCTACGAGCAGTACTTC
TRBD2,-,TRBV30,TRBJ2-7,CAWSPQRGGFSYEQYF,TGTGCCTGGAGTCCACAGCGGGGCGGGTTCTCCTACGAGCAGTACTTC
-,-,TRBV6-1,TRBJ2-1,CASYSGSYNEQFF,TGTGCCAGCTACTCAGGCTCCTACAATGAGCAGTTCTTC
-,-,TRBV6-5,TRBJ2-5,CASSGQRVSETQYF,TGTGCCAGCAGTGGCCAGCGGGTTTCCGAGACCCAGTACTTC
-,-,TRBV9,TRBJ1-5,CASSVGPIGNQPQHF,TGTGCCAGCAGCGTAGGGCCGATTGGCAATCAGCCCCAGCATTTT
-,-,TRBV19,TRBJ2-2,CASSIVTGGELFF,TGTGCCAGTAGTATAGTGACTGGGGGGGAGCTGTTTTTT
-,-,TRBV28,TRBJ1-5,CASSSRTHQPQHF,TGTGCCAGCAGTTCGAGAACCCATCAGCCCCAGCATTTT
-,-,TRBV5-5,TRBJ2-5,CASSLEKRETQYF,TGTGCCAGCAGCTTGGAAAAGCGGGAGACCCAGTACTTC
TRBD2,-,TRBV25-1,TRBJ2-5,CASSDPGTSGEETQYF,TGTGCCAGCAGTGATCCCGGGACTAGCGGGGAAGAGACCCAGTACTTC
TRBD1,-,TRBV7-9,TRBJ2-7,CASSHPDRGDEQYF,TGTGCCAGCAGCCACCCGGACAGGGGAGACGAGCAGTACTTC
TRBD1,-,TRBV27,TRBJ1-2,CASSVSGGSGYTF,TGTGCCAGCAGCGTTTCAGGGGGCTCTGGCTACACCTTC
TRBD2,-,TRBV9,TRBJ2-2,CASSVGGTSVPGELFF,TGTGCCAGCAGCGTAGGTGGGACTAGTGTCCCCGGGGAGCTGTTTTTT
-,-,TRBV5-1,TRBJ2-7,CASSLASGGYSYEQYF,TGCGCCAGCAGCTTGGCCAGTGGGGGCTACTCCTACGAGCAGTACTTC
TRBD2,-,TRBV27,TRBJ2-1,CASSLSGRSYEQFF,TGTGCCAGCAGTTTAAGCGGGAGGTCCTATGAGCAGTTCTTC
TRBD1,-,TRBV2,TRBJ1-2,CASSERGTTTGLKRWYGYTF,TGTGCCAGCAGTGAGCGGGGAACGACGACAGGGCTAAAGCGGTGGTATGGCTACACCTTC
-,-,TRBV23-1,TRBJ2-7,CASSPLQSRGSSYEQYF,TGCGCCAGCAGTCCTCTTCAAAGTCGGGGAAGCTCCTACGAGCAGTACTTC
-,-,TRBV30,TRBJ1-2,CTWSSGLSYGYTF,TGTACCTGGTCCTCGGGACTGAGCTATGGCTACACCTTC
TRBD1,-,TRBV5-1,TRBJ2-3,CASSLAPGRGLSTDTQYF,TGCGCCAGCAGCTTGGCCCCTGGAAGGGGGCTAAGCACAGATACGCAGTATTTT
TRBD1,-,TRBV19,TRBJ1-5,CASSIRKGTGGQPQHF,TGTGCCAGTAGTATACGAAAGGGGACAGGGGGTCAGCCCCAGCATTTT
-,once,TRBV7-9,TRBJ1-1,CASSLDWGENTEAFF,TGTGCCAGCAGCTTAGACTGGGGGGAGAACACTGAAGCTTTCTTT
-,-,TRBV14,TRBJ1-1,CASSQSGGIAAEAFF,TGTGCCAGCAGCCAAAGCGGGGGTATCGCGGCTGAAGCTTTCTTT
-,-,TRBV5-6,TRBJ2-7,CASSSSGTESYEQYF,TGTGCCAGCAGCTCATCCGGGACTGAGTCCTACGAGCAGTACTTC
-,-,TRBV7-8,TRBJ2-1,CASSSFSGSYNEQFF,TGTGCCAGCAGCTCCTTTAGCGGATCCTACAATGAGCAGTTCTTC
-,-,TRBV7-9,TRBJ2-5,CATFRGGEAQETQYF,TGTGCCACCTTTCGTGGAGGGGAGGCCCAAGAGACCCAGTACTTC
-,-,TRBV2,TRBJ1-1,CASSEVRAGAVMNTEAFF,TGTGCCAGCAGTGAAGTAAGGGCAGGGGCGGTAATGAACACTGAAGCTTTCTTT
-,-,TRBV2,TRBJ1-1,CATWGRRNTEAFF,TGTGCCACCTGGGGCAGGAGGAACACTGAAGCTTTCTTT
TRBD1,-,TRBV7-9,TRBJ2-7,CASRAGTGAEQYF,TGTGCCAGCAGGGCCGGGACAGGGGCGGAGCAGTACTTC
TRBD2,few,TRBV2,TRBJ2-1,CASGRASGDNEQFF,TGTGCCAGCGGGAGAGCTAGCGGGGACAATGAGCAGTTCTTC
-,-,TRBV27,TRBJ1-1,CASRTGTQNTEAFF,TGTGCCAGCAGGACCGGGACACAGAACACTGAAGCTTTCTTT
-,once,TRBV27,TRBJ2-2,CASRPGRNTGELFF,TGTGCCAGCAGGCCCGGGAGGAACACCGGGGAGCTGTTTTTT
-,-,TRBV19,TRBJ1-5,CASSLGGLQPQHF,TGTGCCAGTAGTCTTGGTGGGCTTCAGCCCCAGCATTTT
-,-,TRBV30,TRBJ2-6,CAWSVLRGPEGANVLTF,TGTGCCTGGAGTGTATTGAGAGGGCCGGAGGGGGCCAACGTCCTGACTTTC
-,-,TRBV4-1,TRBJ2-1,CASSPPGSDEQFF,TGCGCCAGCAGCCCCCCCGGAAGCGATGAGCAGTTCTTC
-,-,TRBV7-8,TRBJ1-3,CASSFLSDSSYSGNTIYF,TGTGCCAGCAGCTTCCTGTCGGACTCAAGTTACTCTGGAAACACCATATATTTT
-,-,TRBV7-9,TRBJ2-2,CASSTGQGGSTGELFF,TGTGCCAGCAGCACAGGACAGGGAGGGAGCACCGGGGAGCTGTTTTTT
TRBD2,-,TRBV7-2,TRBJ2-1,CASSFGWALGLAEYNEQFF,TGTGCCAGCAGCTTTGGTTGGGCCCTGGGACTAGCGGAATACAATGAGCAGTTCTTC
-,-,TRBV30,TRBJ2-2,CAWRINTGELFF,TGTGCCTGGAGAATAAACACCGGGGAGCTGTTTTTT
TRBD2,-,TRBV2,TRBJ2-3,CASRGTSGESTDTQYF,TGTGCCAGCAGGGGGACTAGCGGGGAAAGCACAGATACGCAGTATTTT
-,-,TRBV27,TRBJ2-5,CASSFRGSQETQYF,TGTGCCAGCAGTTTTCGCGGGTCCCAAGAGACCCAGTACTTC
TRBD2,-,TRBV2,TRBJ2-2,CASSAAGDGTGELFF,TGTGCCAGCAGTGCGGCGGGAGACGGCACCGGGGAGCTGTTTTTT
-,-,TRBV12-5,TRBJ2-3,CASGLVSGSTDTQYF,TGTGCTAGTGGTTTGGTGAGCGGAAGCACAGATACGCAGTATTTT
-,-,TRBV6-6,TRBJ1-1,CASSYQAGTEAFF,TGTGCCAGCAGTTACCAGGCAGGGACTGAAGCTTTCTTT
-,-,TRBV10-2,TRBJ1-5,CASSESSQGSVQPQHF,TGCGCCAGCAGTGAGTCGAGCCAGGGGAGCGTGCAGCCCCAGCATTTT
-,-,TRBV7-9,TRBJ1-1,CASSLAEGRAEAFF,TGTGCCAGCAGCTTAGCCGAGGGAAGGGCTGAAGCTTTCTTT
-,-,TRBV29-1,TRBJ1-2,CSVEWPPPYGYTF,TGCAGCGTTGAATGGCCTCCCCCCTATGGCTACACCTTC
-,-,TRBV5-4,TRBJ2-3,CASSLESGADTQYF,TGTGCCAGCAGCTTGGAGTCGGGGGCAGATACGCAGTATTTT
-,-,TRBV7-9,TRBJ2-7,CASRPILDEQYF,TGTGCCAGCAGACCTATCTTAGACGAGCAGTACTTC
-,-,TRBV4-3,TRBJ1-5,CASSQDISRGQPQHF,TGCGCCAGCAGCCAAGACATTTCCAGGGGACAGCCCCAGCATTTT
TRBD1,once,TRBV5-1,TRBJ1-3,CASSLEGQPGLSAGNTIYF,TGCGCCAGCAGCTTGGAGGGACAGCCGGGCCTCTCTGCTGGAAACACCATATATTTT
-,-,TRBV15,TRBJ2-7,CATSGLPNSYEQYF,TGTGCCACCAGCGGGCTTCCAAACTCCTACGAGCAGTACTTC
TRBD1,-,TRBV12-5,TRBJ2-4,CASASRGLGGDKNIQYF,TGTGCTAGTGCTTCCAGGGGGCTCGGTGGGGACAAAAACATTCAGTACTTC
-,once,TRBV4-3,TRBJ1-2,CASSQEDSVNYGYTF,TGCGCCAGCAGCCAAGAGGACAGTGTTAACTATGGCTACACCTTC
TRBD1,-,TRBV25-1,TRBJ1-1,CASSVGTAPTEAFF,TGTGCCAGCAGTGTCGGGACAGCCCCCACTGAAGCTTTCTTT
-,-,TRBV6-1,TRBJ2-7,CASSEGGTSYEQYF,TGTGCCAGCAGTGAAGGGGGCACTTCCTACGAGCAGTACTTC